What follows are 13 T cell receptor beta chains derived from one specimen sequenced in a study of shared clonotypes between healthy human individuals. Profiling relied on immunoSEQ multiplex PCR, and the TCRdb table lists in-frame clones only, not all of them. The sample comprises about 2.4 million clones, around 94% of which are singletons, and 0.11% to 0.15% rests with the top ten. The specimen sequenced was naive CD4+ T cells sorted from blood. Noted subset: CD45RA+ positively selected. The receptor set was obtained from a man in his late teens or twenties in good health.

Of note for this clone: Other nucleotide sequences in the sample specify the same CDR3. The rearrangement uses TRBV28 and TRBJ1-5; D unresolved. This CDR3 is 12 amino acids long. CDR1 and CDR2 (germline): MDHEN, SYDVKM. Trimming cost V 3 bases and J 7 bases, with 7 bases left between them. In nucleotides, the CDR3 is TGTGCCAGCAGTTTTGAGGGCCAGCCCCAGCATTTT. It yields the protein CASSFEGQPQHF.

V and J are TRBV6-1 and TRBJ2-7, with D uncertain. From germline, CDR1 is MNHNS and CDR2 SASEGT. This CDR3 is built from 15 residues. V dropped 2 bases and J dropped 0 bases, with 11 bases sitting between them. CDR3 nucleotide sequence: TGTGCCAGCAGTGAATCCGGGCTTAGCTCCTACGAGCAGTACTTC. This codes for CASSESGLSSYEQYF.

The chain combines TRBV4-3 with TRBJ2-5; no firm D call. This CDR3 has 14 amino acids. The germline V gene encodes CDR1 LGHNA and CDR2 YSLEER. The V and J ends lost 0 bases and 7 bases respectively, with 12 bases between them. Here the CDR3 reads CASSQDPKLGTQYF. The CDR3 DNA is TGCGCCAGCAGCCAAGATCCTAAACTTGGGACCCAGTACTTC.

This chain uses TRBV9 with TRBJ2-1; D tentatively fits TRBD1 or TRBD2 (5 bases each). Trimming pared 4 bases from V and 6 bases from J, leaving 17 bases between. This CDR3 comprises 15 residues. The germline gives CDR1 SGDLS, CDR2 YYNGEE. CDR3 residues: CASSPAGRRGNEQFF. The CDR3 region has the DNA TGTGCCAGCAGCCCAGCTGGGAGAAGGGGCAATGAGCAGTTCTTC.

The chain carries TRBV4-1 and TRBJ2-7; maybe TRBD2 (6 bases). Trimming took off 0 bases at V and 0 bases at J, with 12 bases between the two ends. The CDR3 totals 16 residues. CDR1 is MGHRA, CDR2 YSYEKL, per germline. In DNA, the CDR3 is TGCGCCAGCAGCCAAGATCCGAGGGGACTCTCCTACGAGCAGTACTTC. Translation gives CASSQDPRGLSYEQYF.

The CDR3 DNA reads as TGTGCCAGTAGACCCACCGGGACAGGGGTCTACGAGCAGTACTTC. Amino acid sequence: CASRPTGTGVYEQYF. V and J are TRBV19 and TRBJ2-7, with 10 bases lining up with TRBD1. J lost 3 bases, V lost 6 bases, and 8 bases had no gene match. Germline assignment: CDR1 LNHDA and CDR2 SQIVND (reference sequence). This CDR3 region has 15 residues.

This rearrangement joins TRBV21-1 to TRBJ1-3. TRBV21-1 is a pseudogene locus. This CDR3 region has 17 residues. CDR3 bases: TGTGCCAGCAGCAAAGAGGGACCTAAGAGCTCTGGAAACACCATATATTTT. It is translated as CASSKEGPKSSGNTIYF.

This clone was seen a single time. V and J are TRBV6-1 and TRBJ2-2; 9 bases are shared with TRBD2. Germline V gene lookup returns CDR1 MNHNS and CDR2 SASEGT. There are 18 residues in the CDR3. V trimming: 0 bases; J trimming: 5 bases; junction bases outside the gene matches: 10. CDR3 loop: CASSEAALAGARTGELFF. The DNA for the CDR3 is TGTGCCAGCAGTGAAGCGGCCTTAGCGGGAGCAAGGACCGGGGAGCTGTTTTTT.

The V call is TRBV15, the J call TRBJ1-2; 8 bases are a match to TRBD1. With V trimmed by 4 bases and J by 9 bases, 10 bases remained unmatched. Germline V lookup: CDR1 LNHNV, CDR2 YYDKDF (reference sequence). The CDR3 sequence is 14 residues long. The CDR3 sequence: CATSTGRGQDSYTF. The CDR3 coding sequence is TGTGCCACCAGCACAGGACGGGGACAGGATAGCTACACCTTC. The variable domain in full, completed from reference TRBV15 and TRBJ1-2, reads DAMVIQNPRYQVTQFGKPVTLSCSQTLNHNVMYWYQQKSSQAPKLLFHYYDKDFNNEADTPDNFQSRRPNTSFCFLDIRSPGLGDTAMYLCATSTGRGQDSYTFGSGTRLTVV.

The chain is built from TRBV6-1 and TRBJ2-3; D not resolved. The CDR3 spans 11 residues. V dropped 6 bases and J dropped 2 bases, with 3 bases sitting between them. In germline, CDR1 is MNHNS, CDR2 SASEGT. CDR3 amino acids: CASSPTDTQYF. CDR3 bases: TGTGCCAGCAGCCCCACAGATACGCAGTATTTT.

This clone was detected only a few times. The chain is built from TRBV15 and TRBJ1-6, with a tentative D call TRBD1 (6 bases). The germline V gene has CDR1 LNHNV and CDR2 YYDKDF (reference sequence). This CDR3 is 16 amino acids long. The V end was cut by 6 bases, the J end by 5 bases, with 17 bases between. In DNA, the CDR3 is TGTGCCACCAGTACGGGGGGAGGGGGGCATAATTCACCCCTCCACTTT. It encodes CATSTGGGGHNSPLHF.

The chain employs TRBV7-2 and TRBJ2-3; no firm D call. This CDR3 is built from 14 residues. From germline, CDR1 is SGHTA and CDR2 FQGNSA. V lost 5 bases and J lost 10, with 19 bases in between. Here the CDR3 reads CASSPPGGVGAQYF. CDR3 in DNA: TGTGCCAGCAGCCCACCCGGTGGCGTTGGTGCGCAGTATTTT.

This chain links TRBV15 with TRBJ1-1, with D tentatively TRBD1 (5 bases). CDR3 length: 15 residues. Deletions cut 0 bases from V and 4 bases from J, with 12 bases between. The V gene's germline CDR1 is LNHNV and CDR2 YYDKDF (reference sequence). The CDR3 DNA follows: TGTGCCACCAGCAGAGATCAGGGTCGGGGCACTGAAGCTTTCTTT. As protein: CATSRDQGRGTEAFF.